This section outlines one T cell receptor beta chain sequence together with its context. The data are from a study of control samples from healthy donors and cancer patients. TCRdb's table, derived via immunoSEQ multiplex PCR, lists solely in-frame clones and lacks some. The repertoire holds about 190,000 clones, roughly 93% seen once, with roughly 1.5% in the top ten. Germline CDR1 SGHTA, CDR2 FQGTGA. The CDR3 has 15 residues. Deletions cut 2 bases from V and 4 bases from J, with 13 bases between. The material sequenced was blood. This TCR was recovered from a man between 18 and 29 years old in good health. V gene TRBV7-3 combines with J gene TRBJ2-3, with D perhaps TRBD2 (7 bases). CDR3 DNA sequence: TGTGCCAGCAGCTTAGGCGGGGGCGCCTCAGATACGCAGTATTTT. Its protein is CASSLGGGASDTQYF.